The entry below gives a single TCR beta chain sequence along with its context. Its matching antigen is unknown. This record comes from a study of T cell responses to AZD1222 COVID-19 vaccine. Produced via immunoSEQ multiplex PCR; TCRdb's table is partial and in-frame only. The sample lists about 120,000 clones, 80% to 90% occurring once. Regarding the study as a whole: Across the whole spike, CD4 TCRs peaked at regions 160-218 and 743-854.

The V and J ends lost 3 bases and 1 base, in that order; junction bases with no gene match: 8. In germline, CDR1 is LGHNA, CDR2 YNFKEQ. This CDR3 is built from 18 residues. The specimen was peripheral blood, collected on day 0 of MenACWY control vaccination. This clonotype originated in an adult in good health. The chain employs TRBV4-2 and TRBJ2-4, with 11 bases matching TRBD2. The CDR3 loop is CASSHVIAGGPAKNIQYF. The CDR3 DNA follows: TGTGCCAGCAGCCATGTTATAGCGGGGGGGCCGGCCAAAAACATTCAGTACTTC.